This is a list of T cell receptor beta chains from one sample in a study of blood T cells in healthy people across ages. TCRdb redid the calling of the 5' RACE reads with MiXCR, one entry per CDR3 protein. The repertoire holds roughly 1.5 million distinct CDR3 sequences, with 42% as singletons. Sequenced material: blood. These receptors were taken from a woman aged 18-30 years in good health. Both conserved end residues are part of each CDR3. D genes are given only for firm matches. A clone size is listed for some rows: how often the clone was seen (once, few, many), or a class if it is expanded.

TRBJ2-1	TRBV7-9	TRBD1	-	CASSEGQGANNEQFF	TGTGCCAGCAGCGAAGGACAGGGGGCCAACAATGAGCAGTTCTTC
TRBJ1-5	TRBV24-1	-	few	CATAGQPQHF	TGTGCCACCGCAGGGCAGCCCCAGCATTTT
TRBJ2-3	TRBV20-1	-	-	CSARTIDTQYF	TGCAGTGCTAGGACTATAGATACGCAGTATTTT
TRBJ2-7	TRBV27	-	-	CASSQRTLISYNEQYF	TGTGCCAGCAGTCAGAGGACTCTCATCTCCTACAATGAGCAGTACTTC
TRBJ2-1	TRBV7-9	-	few	CASSLRELLSIEQFF	TGTGCCAGCAGCTTACGGGAGCTTTTATCGATTGAGCAGTTCTTC
TRBJ2-1	TRBV24-1	TRBD2	-	CATSDSGTSGNEQFF	TGTGCCACCAGTGATTCCGGGACTAGCGGGAATGAGCAGTTCTTC
TRBJ1-2	TRBV6-5	-	few	CASSYSMESYTF	TGTGCCAGCAGTTACTCGATGGAGAGCTACACCTTC
TRBJ2-1	TRBV7-9	TRBD1	few	CASSVVGQKAYNEQFF	TGTGCCAGCAGCGTTGTGGGACAGAAAGCCTACAATGAGCAGTTCTTC
TRBJ2-7	TRBV13	TRBD1	-	CASSSAGQGSYEQYF	TGTGCCAGCAGCTCAGCCGGACAGGGGTCCTACGAGCAGTACTTC
TRBJ2-7	TRBV4-3	-	-	CASSQVGGEQYF	TGCGCCAGCAGCCAAGTGGGGGGCGAGCAGTACTTC
TRBJ1-6	TRBV4-3	-	-	CASSQEWQGSLTSPLHF	TGCGCCAGCAGCCAAGAGTGGCAGGGAAGTTTAACTTCACCCCTCCACTTT
TRBJ2-7	TRBV7-2	-	-	CASSDEVASYEQYF	TGTGCCAGCAGCGACGAGGTCGCGTCCTACGAGCAGTACTTC
TRBJ1-5	TRBV21-1	-	-	CASIQKTVTYSNQPQHF	TGTGCCAGCATCCAGAAGACAGTGACTTATAGCAATCAGCCCCAGCATTTT
TRBJ2-1	TRBV6-5	-	-	CASRAGDSSYNEQFF	TGTGCCAGCAGAGCCGGGGATAGCTCCTACAATGAGCAGTTCTTC
TRBJ2-1	TRBV30	TRBD2	-	CAWSGGLGFYNEQFF	TGTGCCTGGAGTGGGGGACTAGGCTTCTACAATGAGCAGTTCTTC
TRBJ2-3	TRBV5-1	TRBD2	few	CASSLQTSGATDTQYF	TGCGCCAGCAGCTTACAGACTAGCGGGGCCACGGATACGCAGTATTTT
TRBJ2-7	TRBV9	TRBD1	few	CASSDGTGYDEQYF	TGTGCCAGCAGCGACGGGACAGGGTACGACGAGCAGTACTTC
TRBJ2-1	TRBV3-1	TRBD2	-	CASSQETRGGKFF	TGTGCCAGCAGCCAAGAGACCCGGGGGGGTAAGTTCTTC
TRBJ2-3	TRBV13	TRBD2	-	CASSLESPGGITDTQYF	TGTGCCAGCAGCTTAGAATCTCCGGGGGGTATAACAGATACGCAGTATTTT
TRBJ1-1	TRBV6-2/TRBV6-3	-	few	CASSYSEGMNTEAFF	TGTGCCAGCAGTTACTCGGAGGGGATGAACACTGAAGCTTTCTTT
TRBJ1-2	TRBV20-1	-	-	CSASGGAIGGYTF	TGCAGTGCTAGCGGGGGGGCTATCGGTGGCTACACCTTC
TRBJ1-1	TRBV4-3	-	-	CANSQDTGRDTEAFF	TGCGCCAACAGCCAAGATACAGGGAGGGATACTGAAGCTTTCTTT
TRBJ2-1	TRBV10-1	-	-	CAGSRDHQETQFF	TGCGCCGGCAGTCGGGACCACCAAGAGACCCAGTTCTTC
TRBJ1-2	TRBV10-3	-	-	CAISGRGGERSGYTF	TGTGCCATCAGTGGGCGGGGAGGGGAGAGGAGCGGCTACACCTTC
TRBJ1-1	TRBV20-1	-	few	CSARTRKIAEAFF	TGCAGTGCGCGGACCCGCAAAATTGCTGAAGCTTTCTTT
TRBJ1-1	TRBV4-1	-	-	CASSQALTPNTEAFF	TGCGCCAGCAGCCAAGCCTTGACACCGAACACTGAAGCTTTCTTT
TRBJ1-2	TRBV20-1	-	few	CSARRGADGYTF	TGCAGTGCTCGACGAGGGGCGGATGGCTACACCTTC
TRBJ2-7	TRBV7-7	-	-	CASSFSQNNEQYF	TGTGCTAGCAGCTTTTCTCAAAACAATGAGCAGTACTTC
TRBJ2-3	TRBV7-9	-	-	CASSLSVRDTQYF	TGTGCCAGCAGCTTGAGTGTTAGAGATACGCAGTATTTT
TRBJ2-5	TRBV6-2/TRBV6-3	TRBD1	few	CASRWTGTQETQYF	TGTGCCAGCAGGTGGACAGGCACACAAGAGACCCAGTACTTC
TRBJ1-5	TRBV12-3/TRBV12-4	TRBD1	-	CASSFSGQHNQPQHF	TGTGCCAGCAGTTTTTCGGGACAGCATAATCAGCCCCAGCATTTT
TRBJ2-7	TRBV6-2/TRBV6-3	TRBD1	many	CASSYGTGEQYF	TGTGCCAGCAGTTACGGGACAGGCGAGCAGTACTTC
TRBJ1-1	TRBV30	-	-	CAARGGRGTEAFF	TGTGCCGCCCGGGGGGGTAGAGGCACTGAAGCTTTCTTT
TRBJ1-2	TRBV5-6	-	few	CASSQIDWEVYGYTF	TGTGCCAGCAGCCAAATCGACTGGGAGGTATATGGCTACACCTTC
TRBJ1-2	TRBV27	-	few	CASSLGTPPTGGYTF	TGTGCCAGCAGTTTAGGTACACCTCCAACGGGGGGCTACACCTTC
TRBJ1-5	TRBV12-3/TRBV12-4	-	-	CASSLVTGGGQPQHF	TGTGCCAGCAGTTTAGTTACCGGGGGGGGTCAGCCCCAGCATTTT
TRBJ2-7	TRBV7-7	-	few	CASSKTEYYEQYF	TGTGCTAGCAGCAAGACAGAGTACTACGAGCAGTACTTC
TRBJ2-1	TRBV5-1	TRBD2	few	CASSLSTSGETEQFF	TGCGCCAGCAGCTTAAGCACTAGCGGGGAAACTGAGCAGTTCTTC
TRBJ2-3	TRBV6-2/TRBV6-3	-	-	CASSYRTYGTDTQYF	TGTGCCAGCAGTTACCGGACCTACGGCACAGATACGCAGTATTTT
TRBJ1-4	TRBV25-1	TRBD1	-	CASSDLPQGAREKLFF	TGTGCCAGCAGTGACCTACCGCAGGGGGCCCGAGAAAAACTGTTTTTT
TRBJ2-7	TRBV20-1	-	-	CSASPQGFHEQYF	TGCAGTGCTTCCCCCCAGGGGTTCCACGAGCAGTACTTC
TRBJ2-7	TRBV20-1	-	once	CSAFDNEQYF	TGCAGTGCTTTTGACAATGAGCAGTACTTC